Presented here are 22 T cell receptor beta chains from one specimen sequenced in a study of cytomegalovirus exposure and HLA in healthy donors. Researchers ran the PCR with 60 Vbeta and 13 Jbeta primers. The method was immunoSEQ multiplex PCR; TCRdb's version includes in-frame clones alone and lacks a portion of them. Among 240,000 or so clones listed, 70% to 90% were seen once. Specimen: PBMCs. Every receptor here comes from a woman in her fifties or sixties in good health and CMV-seropositive.

The chain has TRBV5-1 and TRBJ1-2; 7 nucleotides align to TRBD1. Germline CDR1 is SGHRS and CDR2 is YFSETQ. The CDR3 runs to 13 residues. V gave up 2 bases and J gave up 4 bases; unmatched junction bases: 2. The CDR3 nucleotides are TGCGCCAGCAGCTTTGGGACAGCCTATGGCTACACCTTC. It translates to CASSFGTAYGYTF.

The gene calls are TRBV10-3 and TRBJ2-7, with 8 bases fitting TRBD2. Germline trimming cut 6 bases from V and 0 bases from J; bases unmatched to any gene: 19. In germline, CDR1 is ENHRY, CDR2 SYGVKD. The CDR3 extends over 19 amino acids. CDR3 in amino acids: CAISRRGGTQTRSSYEQYF. CDR3 DNA: TGTGCCATCAGCCGCCGGGGGGGGACCCAGACACGTAGCTCCTACGAGCAGTACTTC.

The chain employs TRBV4-1 and TRBJ1-1; D remains ambiguous. CDR3 length: 14 residues. V was shortened by 0 bases and J by 5 bases, with 10 bases between the two germline ends. Germline loops: CDR1 MGHRA, CDR2 YSYEKL. CDR3 loop: CASSQEEGGTEAFF. The CDR3 DNA reads as TGCGCCAGCAGCCAAGAGGAGGGCGGGACTGAAGCTTTCTTT.

This chain links TRBV18 with TRBJ2-4; tentative D call: TRBD1 (5 bases). Deletions cut 2 bases from V and 6 bases from J, with 11 bases between. Germline CDR1 and CDR2: KGHSH and LQKENI. The CDR3 is 14 residues long. This CDR3 reads CASSPRGWGNIQYF. CDR3 nucleotides: TGTGCCAGCTCACCAAGGGGATGGGGAAACATTCAGTACTTC.

The CDR3: CASSIGVSYNEQFF. The CDR3 bases are TGTGCCAGTAGTATCGGGGTCTCCTACAATGAGCAGTTCTTC. The V call is TRBV19, the J call TRBJ2-1; maybe TRBD2 (5 bases). The V gene lost 3 bases and the J gene lost 0 bases, with 6 bases spanning the gap. Per germline, CDR1 LNHDA and CDR2 SQIVND (reference sequence). The CDR3 extends over 14 amino acids.

The chain links TRBV5-1 to TRBJ1-2, with D possibly TRBD1 on 6 matching bases. The ends were cut back, 4 bases at V and 4 bases at J, with 17 bases in the middle. Germline V CDR1 and CDR2: SGHRS, YFSETQ. The length of the CDR3 is 15 residues. CDR3 nucleotides: TGCGCCAGCAGCGCCCAGGGGAGCGAAGGCTATGGCTACACCTTC. Protein: CASSAQGSEGYGYTF.

The chain links TRBV18 to TRBJ2-3, with 13 bases matching TRBD2. Germline V lookup: CDR1 KGHSH, CDR2 LQKENI. The CDR3 spans 18 residues. V shed 3 bases and J 3 bases; nucleotides not matched to a gene: 9. For the CDR3, the DNA is TGTGCCAGCTCACCCCTCGGACTAGCGGGAGTGGGGACAGATACGCAGTATTTT. This gives the protein CASSPLGLAGVGTDTQYF.

V usage is TRBV19 and J usage is TRBJ1-1; the D gene is possibly TRBD1 (5 bases). Looked up from germline, CDR1 is LNHDA and CDR2 is SQIVND (reference sequence). The CDR3 extends over 11 amino acids. V gave up 5 bases and J gave up 11 bases, with 12 bases separating them. CDR3 residues: CASSGGSYAFF. CDR3 sequence (DNA): TGTGCCAGTAGTGGGGGGTCGTACGCTTTCTTT. Full variable domain (missing parts from reference TRBV19 and TRBJ1-1): DGGITQSPKYLFRKEGQNVTLSCEQNLNHDAMYWYRQDPGQGLRLIYYSQIVNDFQKGDIAEGYSVSREKKESFPLTVTSAQKNPTAFYLCASSGGSYAFFGQGTRLTVV.

This rearrangement joins TRBV5-1 to TRBJ2-1; the match to TRBD2 covers 9 bases. Germline V gene data show CDR1 as SGHRS and CDR2 as YFSETQ. V lost 4 bases and J lost 9; bases outside the gene matches: 14. The length of the CDR3 is 16 residues. CDR3 sequence: CASSPTGTSFFSEQFF. The CDR3 DNA sequence: TGCGCCAGCAGCCCCACCGGGACTAGCTTCTTTAGTGAGCAGTTCTTC.

This rearrangement joins TRBV5-1 to TRBJ2-7, with 8 bases matching TRBD2. The CDR3 has 16 residues. Germline values: CDR1 SGHRS, CDR2 YFSETQ. V shed 0 bases, J shed 6 bases, and the junction held 11 bases outside the gene matches. CDR3 nucleotides: TGCGCCAGCAGCTTGGCACACGGGACTAGTTCGTCCGAGCAGTACTTC. It codes for CASSLAHGTSSSEQYF.

V and J are TRBV5-1 and TRBJ1-1; D is ambiguous. The ends were cut back, 2 bases at V and 10 bases at J, with 15 bases in the middle. The CDR3 extends over 13 amino acids. Germline V gene lookup returns CDR1 SGHRS and CDR2 YFSETQ. In DNA form, the CDR3 reads TGCGCCAGCAGCTTTATCGTAGGCAGAGGAGCTTTCTTT. Protein: CASSFIVGRGAFF.

The rearrangement links TRBV7-2 to TRBJ2-3; tentatively, D is TRBD2 (5 bases). Germline loops: CDR1 SGHTA, CDR2 FQGNSA. The CDR3 spans 13 residues. V was shortened by 5 bases and J by 4 bases, with 10 bases between the two germline ends. The CDR3 region has the DNA TGTGCCAGCAGCACCACTAGGCCAGATACGCAGTATTTT. Protein sequence: CASSTTRPDTQYF.

The table lists this clone with a few counts. The genes are TRBV18 and TRBJ2-2; 11 bases map to TRBD2. CDR1 and CDR2 (germline): KGHSH, LQKENI. This CDR3 is 17 amino acids long. V was pared by 5 bases and J by 4 bases, with 9 bases of the junction left unmatched. Here the CDR3 DNA reads TGTGCCAGCTCAACGTCACTAGCGGGGGAAATCACCGGGGAGCTGTTTTTT. It is translated as CASSTSLAGEITGELFF.

This clone has a handful of counts. The chain uses TRBV4-2 and TRBJ2-7, with TRBD1 matching over 8 bases. The V gene's germline CDR1 is LGHNA and CDR2 YNFKEQ. The ends lost 8 bases at V and 5 bases at J; junction bases unmatched: 8. The CDR3 is 13 amino acids. The CDR3 is CASQGAGANEQYF. The CDR3 DNA reads TGTGCCAGCCAGGGGGCAGGGGCAAACGAGCAGTACTTC.

This rearrangement joins TRBV6-1 to TRBJ1-3; unclear D gene. In germline, CDR1 is MNHNS, CDR2 SASEGT. The CDR3 is made up of 12 amino acids. Deletions cut 5 bases from V and 1 base from J, with 3 bases between. The CDR3 DNA sequence: TGTGCCAGCAGTCCATCTGGAAACACCATATATTTT. Protein sequence: CASSPSGNTIYF.

This clone was observed a single time. This CDR3 reads CASSGLGQGAPQHF. CDR3 in DNA: TGTGCCAGTAGTGGTCTAGGACAGGGGGCCCCCCAGCATTTT. The rearrangement uses TRBV19 and TRBJ1-5; 11 bases line up with TRBD1. Losses at the gene ends were 5 bases for V and 10 bases for J; bases not matched to a gene: 7. The CDR3 is made up of 14 amino acids. The V gene's germline CDR1 is LNHDA and CDR2 SQIVND (reference sequence).

The genes are TRBV19 and TRBJ1-5; D gene unclear. V lost 3 bases and J lost 1, with 13 bases in between. Germline V gives CDR1 LNHDA, CDR2 SQIVND (reference sequence). The CDR3 has 16 amino acids. The chain's CDR3 is CASSIGIAGSNQPQHF. CDR3 nucleotides: TGTGCCAGTAGTATCGGAATAGCGGGCAGCAATCAGCCCCAGCATTTT.

V gene TRBV28 combines with J gene TRBJ2-3; tentative D call: TRBD2 (6 bases). V lost 5 bases to trimming and J lost 4 bases, with 22 bases between them. Germline V gene data show CDR1 as MDHEN and CDR2 as SYDVKM. The CDR3 spans 17 residues. This chain's CDR3 is CASSLRIWREGADTQYF. The CDR3 nucleotides read TGTGCCAGCAGTCTCAGGATCTGGCGGGAAGGAGCAGATACGCAGTATTTT. Together with reference TRBV28 and TRBJ2-3, the CDR3 gives the full variable domain: DVKVTQSSRYLVKRTGEKVFLECVQDMDHENMFWYRQDPGLGLRLIYFSYDVKMKEKGDIPEGYSVSREKKERFSLILESASTNQTSMYLCASSLRIWREGADTQYFGPGTRLTVL.

CDR3 bases: TGCGCCAGCAGCCCTAGCGGGATGGGGTACAATGAGCAGTTCTTC. Translation: CASSPSGMGYNEQFF. V gene TRBV5-1 combines with J gene TRBJ2-1; 9 nucleotides match TRBD2. CDR1 is SGHRS, CDR2 YFSETQ, per germline. The V gene end was trimmed by 4 bases and the J gene end by 4 bases; junction bases not matched to a gene: 6. The CDR3 loop spans 15 amino acids.

This clone was detected a few times. The rearrangement links TRBV27 to TRBJ2-7, with 9 bases lining up with TRBD1. Germline CDR1 is MNHEY and CDR2 is SMNVEV (reference sequence). The CDR3 length is 14 residues. Trimming took 4 bases from V and 3 from J; bases not matched to a gene: 4. Written as DNA, the CDR3 is TGTGCCAGCAGTTCTATGACAGGGGGCTACGAGCAGTACTTC. Its translation is CASSSMTGGYEQYF.

The gene calls are TRBV18 and TRBJ2-5; 8 nucleotides agree with TRBD2. The DNA end is a closer match to TRBJ2-7, so the J assignment may be wrong. Germline CDR1 KGHSH, CDR2 LQKENI. The CDR3 contains 15 residues. The CDR3 DNA sequence: TGTGCCAGCTCACCAATAACTAGCGGCTCCTACGAGCAGTACTTC. Amino acid sequence: CASSPITSGSYEQYF.

The V call is TRBV7-9, the J call TRBJ2-7, with a weak D call TRBD2 (6 bases). V lost 2 bases to trimming and J lost 0 bases, with 14 bases between them. The CDR3 is made up of 16 amino acids. CDR1 is SEHNR and CDR2 is FQNEAQ in the germline V gene (reference sequence). The CDR3 bases are TGTGCCAGCAGCTTATTTACCAGACTAGACTCCTACGAGCAGTACTTC. Protein product: CASSLFTRLDSYEQYF.